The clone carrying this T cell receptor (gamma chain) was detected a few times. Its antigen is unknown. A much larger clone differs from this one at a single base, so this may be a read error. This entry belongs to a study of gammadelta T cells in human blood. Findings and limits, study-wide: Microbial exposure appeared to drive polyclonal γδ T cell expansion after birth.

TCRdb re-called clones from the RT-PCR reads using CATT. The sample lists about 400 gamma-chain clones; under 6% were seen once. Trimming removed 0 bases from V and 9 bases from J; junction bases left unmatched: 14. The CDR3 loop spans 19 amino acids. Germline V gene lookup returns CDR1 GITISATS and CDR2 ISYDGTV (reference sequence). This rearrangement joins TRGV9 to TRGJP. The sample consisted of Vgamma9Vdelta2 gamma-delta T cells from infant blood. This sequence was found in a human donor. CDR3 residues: CALWEVYSAGVLGKKIKVF. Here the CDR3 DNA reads TGTGCCTTGTGGGAGGTGTACTCCGCGGGGGTGTTGGGCAAAAAAATCAAGGTATTT.